The source of this TCR beta chain is a study of T-cell reconstitution after alpha-beta-depleted transplantation in children. The V gene's germline CDR1 is SQVTM and CDR2 ANQGSEA. V was shortened by 6 bases and J by 4 bases, with 10 bases between the two germline ends. The CDR3 contains 12 residues. Study conclusions and caveats: Where some patients showed high TCRbeta diversity at day 60, it came from recipient T cells and thymic progenitors that had survived. Hyperexpanded clones declined; after one year, newly produced T cells mostly supplied diversity. As was reported, about two months after transplant, alpha-beta T cells came from several hundred expanded graft clones.

This clonotype was counted ten times or more. What it binds is unknown. Construction of the TCRbeta library involved unique molecular identifiers. MiXCR, applied by TCRdb to the PCR reads, yields one record per CDR3 protein. The table shows 250,000 to 300,000 distinct CDR3 sequences, with about a tenth occurring only once. The source of this sequence is a boy under two years old with acute myeloid leukemia, due to receive a stem cell transplant. This material consisted of PBMCs, taken before TCRalphabeta/CD19-depleted stem cell transplant. This chain links TRBV29-1 with TRBJ2-1; possible D gene TRBD2, 6 bases. CDR3 region: CSVGGVYNEQFF. CDR3 nucleotides: TGCAGCGTCGGCGGGGTTTACAATGAGCAGTTCTTC.